This T cell receptor beta chain was recovered during a study of shared clonotypes between healthy human individuals. V was trimmed by 4 bases and J by 5 bases, leaving 15 bases between them. The CDR3 is made up of 14 amino acids. The germline V gene encodes CDR1 WSHSY and CDR2 SAAADI. Method: immunoSEQ multiplex PCR; TCRdb's copy keeps in-frame clones and lacks some. The sample includes roughly 2.5 million clones, 85% to 95% seen only once; the top ten take around 0.15%. The chain joins TRBV10-2 to TRBJ2-7; maybe TRBD1 (6 bases). Sequenced material: naive CD4+ T cells sorted from blood. The sample's subset: CD45RA+ positively selected. The clonotype comes from a young man in good health. CDR3 in DNA: TGCGCCAGCAGTGGAACAGGGACGGGCAACGAGCAGTACTTC. Amino acids: CASSGTGTGNEQYF.